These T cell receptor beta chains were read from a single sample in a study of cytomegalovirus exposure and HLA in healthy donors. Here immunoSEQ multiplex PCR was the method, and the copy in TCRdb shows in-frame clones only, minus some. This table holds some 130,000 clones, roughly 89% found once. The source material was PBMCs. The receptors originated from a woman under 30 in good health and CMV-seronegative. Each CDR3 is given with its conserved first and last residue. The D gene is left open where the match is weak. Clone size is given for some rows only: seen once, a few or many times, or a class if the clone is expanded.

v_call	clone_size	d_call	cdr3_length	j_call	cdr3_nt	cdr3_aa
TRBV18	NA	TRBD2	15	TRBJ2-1	TGTGCCAGCTCACCGGCTACCGGGGGGGCATATGAGCAGTTCTTC	CASSPATGGAYEQFF
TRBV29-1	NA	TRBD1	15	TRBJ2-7	TGCAGCGGCTCGTCCCGGGACAGGGGCGACTACGAGCAGTACTTC	CSGSSRDRGDYEQYF
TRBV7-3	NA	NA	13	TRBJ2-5	TGTGCCAGCAGCTTTACTAGCTTGGAGACCCAGTACTTC	CASSFTSLETQYF
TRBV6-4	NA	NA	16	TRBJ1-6	TGTGCCAGCATCGAGACCCAAAGTGACAATTATTCACCCCTCCACTTT	CASIETQSDNYSPLHF
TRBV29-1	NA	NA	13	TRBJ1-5	TGCAGCGTTGAAGTAGGGGACAATCAGCCCCAGCATTTT	CSVEVGDNQPQHF
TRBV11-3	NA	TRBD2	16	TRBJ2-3	TGTGCCAGCAGCTTGGGGACTAGCGGGGCCACAGATACGCAGTATTTT	CASSLGTSGATDTQYF
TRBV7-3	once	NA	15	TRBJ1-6	TGTGCCAGCAGCTTAGGGGCGGATCTGGTGTCACCCCTCCACTTT	CASSLGADLVSPLHF
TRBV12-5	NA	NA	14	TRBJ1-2	TGTGCTAGTGGCACAGGGATTACTCGGAGTGGCTACACCTTC	CASGTGITRSGYTF
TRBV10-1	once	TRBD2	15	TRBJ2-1	TGCGCCAGCAGCAGGATAGCGGGGGTCAACAATGAGCAGTTCTTC	CASSRIAGVNNEQFF
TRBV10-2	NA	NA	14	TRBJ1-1	TGCGCCAGCAGTGAGCACTCGGGGGGAACTGAAGCTTTCTTT	CASSEHSGGTEAFF
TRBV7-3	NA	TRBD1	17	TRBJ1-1	TGTGCCAGCAGCTTATACCCCGGCAGGGGGCGGCGGACTGAAGCTTTCTTT	CASSLYPGRGRRTEAFF
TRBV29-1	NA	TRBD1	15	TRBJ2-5	TGCAGCGTTGAAGATCCGGGACAGACTCAAGAGACCCAGTACTTC	CSVEDPGQTQETQYF
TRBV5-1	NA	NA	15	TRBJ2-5	TGCGCCAGCAGCTTGCTAGCAGCGTACCAAGAGACCCAGTACTTC	CASSLLAAYQETQYF
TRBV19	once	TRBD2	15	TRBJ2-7	TGTGCCAGTAGTATATCGGGACTAGCGGCATACGAGCAGTACTTC	CASSISGLAAYEQYF
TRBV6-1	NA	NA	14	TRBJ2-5	TGTGCCAGCAGTTCCTTTGACAGCCAAGAGACCCAGTACTTC	CASSSFDSQETQYF
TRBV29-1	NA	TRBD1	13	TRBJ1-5	TGCAGCGTTGCAGGGGGCGAGAGTCAGCCCCAGCATTTT	CSVAGGESQPQHF
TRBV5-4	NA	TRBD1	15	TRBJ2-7	TGTGCCAGCAGCTGGGGACAGGGTCTCTCCTACGAGCAGTACTTC	CASSWGQGLSYEQYF
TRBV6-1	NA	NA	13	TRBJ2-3	TGTGCCAGCAGGCACTCTAGCGCGGATACGCAGTATTTT	CASRHSSADTQYF
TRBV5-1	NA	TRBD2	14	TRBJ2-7	TGCGCCAGCAGCAGACTAGCGGGGGGAAACGAGCAGTACTTC	CASSRLAGGNEQYF